The rows below give T cell receptor beta chains drawn from one sample of a study of patients and donors after allogeneic stem cell transplantation. TCRdb re-called the RT-PCR reads with MiXCR, one entry per CDR3 protein. The sample records about a million distinct CDR3 sequences, roughly 18% being singletons. Material: blood, either unsorted or a sorted T cell fraction (not recorded which). Receptors were obtained from a human donor who was either an allogeneic HSCT recipient or a stem cell or donor lymphocyte infusion donor (not recorded which). It is not recorded whose cells these are; they may come from a transplant donor. The CDR3 runs from the conserved cysteine through the conserved F or W. The order of the fields is J gene, V gene, clone size, D gene, CDR3 protein, CDR3 DNA. D genes are given only for firm matches. Clone size is shown for a subset of rows, as once, few, many or a class of expanded clone.

j_call: TRBJ2-7
v_call: TRBV5-1
clone_size: NA
d_call: NA
cdr3_aa: CASSLARPGSYEQYF
cdr3_nt: TGCGCCAGCAGCTTGGCGAGGCCGGGATCCTACGAGCAGTACTTC

j_call: TRBJ1-3
v_call: TRBV12-3/TRBV12-4
clone_size: many
d_call: NA
cdr3_aa: CASTLGRGPSSGNTIYF
cdr3_nt: TGTGCCAGCACCCTTGGGCGAGGACCCAGCTCTGGAAACACCATATATTTT

j_call: TRBJ2-5
v_call: TRBV5-6
clone_size: NA
d_call: TRBD2
cdr3_aa: CASSVAGVGETQYF
cdr3_nt: TGTGCCAGCAGCGTAGCGGGAGTGGGAGAGACCCAGTACTTC

j_call: TRBJ2-3
v_call: TRBV4-2
clone_size: few
d_call: NA
cdr3_aa: CASSHTRTYTQYF
cdr3_nt: TGTGCCAGCAGCCACACTAGGACGTATACGCAGTATTTT

j_call: TRBJ2-4
v_call: TRBV20-1
clone_size: NA
d_call: NA
cdr3_aa: CSARDSVGSGAKNIQYF
cdr3_nt: TGCAGTGCTAGAGATTCAGTGGGGTCGGGAGCCAAAAACATTCAGTACTTC

j_call: TRBJ2-7
v_call: TRBV25-1
clone_size: few
d_call: TRBD1
cdr3_aa: CASSEWARTGQGYEQYF
cdr3_nt: TGTGCCAGCAGTGAATGGGCCCGAACGGGACAGGGCTACGAGCAGTACTTC

j_call: TRBJ1-1
v_call: TRBV9
clone_size: many
d_call: NA
cdr3_aa: CASSVYVNTEAFF
cdr3_nt: TGTGCCAGCAGCGTATATGTGAACACTGAAGCTTTCTTT

j_call: TRBJ1-5
v_call: TRBV25-1
clone_size: few
d_call: NA
cdr3_aa: CASSGVGPNQPQHF
cdr3_nt: TGTGCCAGCAGTGGGGTCGGACCCAATCAGCCCCAGCATTTT

j_call: TRBJ2-7
v_call: TRBV10-3
clone_size: few
d_call: NA
cdr3_aa: CAIRRKDGLDEQYF
cdr3_nt: TGTGCCATCAGGCGAAAGGACGGTCTCGACGAGCAGTACTTC

j_call: TRBJ2-7
v_call: TRBV12-3/TRBV12-4
clone_size: few
d_call: TRBD2
cdr3_aa: CASSKAGGTYEQYF
cdr3_nt: TGTGCCAGCAGCAAAGCGGGAGGAACCTACGAGCAGTACTTC